The 26 T cell receptor beta chains in this list originate from one sample, sequenced in a study of technical replicates of blood from several donors (dated by TCRdb to 2016 to 2017). Receptor libraries were prepared by the immunoSEQ multiplex PCR assay. The clones in this table, taken by TCRdb from immuneACCESS, are in-frame only. Not every clone is retained; where verified, under half of the shortfall comes from an unresolved V gene, and the cause of the rest is unknown. Recorded for this sample are roughly 65,000 clones; approximately 89% of them occurred a single time. The ten largest clones capture roughly 4.8% of the sample. The sample taken for sequencing was PBMCs. These receptors originate from a human donor in good health. Some clones in this sample may be carry-over from other donors' samples.

The chain is built from TRBV25-1 and TRBJ2-4; D is perhaps TRBD2 (5 bases). The CDR3 has 17 residues. The ends were cut back, 8 bases at V and 0 bases at J, with 20 bases in the middle. The germline CDR1 and CDR2 sequences are MGHDK and SYGVNS. The CDR3 here is CASLALRAALAKNIQYF. In DNA form, the CDR3 reads TGTGCCAGCCTCGCATTGAGGGCGGCCCTAGCCAAAAACATTCAGTACTTC.

J is TRBJ1-5 and V is TRBV6-1; D is uncertain. V was trimmed by 8 bases and J by 4 bases, leaving 18 bases between them. Germline values: CDR1 MNHNS, CDR2 SASEGT. The CDR3 is 15 amino acids. The chain's CDR3 is CASLASIGGNQPQHF. For the CDR3, the DNA is TGTGCCAGCCTAGCGAGTATCGGAGGTAATCAGCCCCAGCATTTT.

The chain combines TRBV29-1 with TRBJ2-5; unclear D gene. With 4 bases removed from V and 2 bases from J, the gap between germline ends came to 8 bases. Looked up from germline, CDR1 is SQVTM and CDR2 is ANQGSEA. CDR3 length equals 12 residues. The CDR3 bases are TGCAGCGTTGGGCTACAGCAAGAGACCCAGTACTTC. Protein: CSVGLQQETQYF.

A word on this clone: The sample carries other DNA sequences with the same CDR3. The CDR3 DNA follows: TGCGCCAGCAGCCAAGATCCTAGCGGAGGCTACGAGCAGTACTTC. This translates into CASSQDPSGGYEQYF. The V gene is TRBV4-3, the J gene TRBJ2-7; TRBD2 matches 7 bases. V trimming: 0 bases; J trimming: 3 bases; junction bases outside the gene matches: 5. The CDR3 is made up of 15 amino acids. Germline values: CDR1 LGHNA, CDR2 YSLEER.

The rearrangement uses TRBV6-6 and TRBJ2-7; D gene unclear. This CDR3 has 13 amino acids. CDR1 and CDR2 (germline): MNHNY, SVGAGI (reference sequence). The V end lost 7 bases, the J end lost 0 bases, and 10 bases lay between the germline ends. The CDR3 reads CASKPEASYEQYF. The DNA of the CDR3 is TGTGCCAGCAAGCCAGAGGCCTCCTACGAGCAGTACTTC.

This chain uses TRBV4-1 with TRBJ2-7; no reliable D call. CDR3 length: 12 residues. Germline V lookup: CDR1 MGHRA, CDR2 YSYEKL. V was shortened by 1 base and J by 2 bases, with 3 bases between the two germline ends. The CDR3 sequence is CASSQGPYEQYF. CDR3 in DNA: TGCGCCAGCAGCCAAGGGCCCTACGAGCAGTACTTC.

The V and J genes are TRBV30 and TRBJ2-5; D ambiguous. The V gene lost 0 bases and the J gene lost 2 bases, with 7 bases spanning the gap. There are 13 residues in the CDR3. In germline, CDR1 is GTSNPN, CDR2 SVGIG (reference sequence). The CDR3 protein is CAWSVPGQETQYF. The CDR3 DNA is TGTGCCTGGAGTGTGCCAGGACAAGAGACCCAGTACTTC.

This chain joins TRBV15 and TRBJ2-7; the D is unclear. Trimming shortened V by 5 bases and J by 0 bases, and 14 bases separated the two germline ends. The CDR3 is made up of 15 amino acids. Germline-derived CDR1 and CDR2 are LNHNV and YYDKDF (reference sequence). The CDR3 DNA follows: TGTGCCACCAGCCGAAGTCCCCCAGGCTCCTACGAGCAGTACTTC. Protein: CATSRSPPGSYEQYF.

This rearrangement joins TRBV7-9 to TRBJ1-4; D perhaps matches TRBD1 (5 bases). Germline assignment: CDR1 SEHNR and CDR2 FQNEAQ (reference sequence). This CDR3 contains 13 residues. The V gene lost 5 bases and the J gene lost 7 bases, with 11 bases spanning the gap. Here the CDR3 reads CASSDSGSEKLFF. CDR3 nucleotide sequence: TGTGCCAGCAGCGACAGTGGATCTGAAAAACTGTTTTTT.

The V call is TRBV27, the J call TRBJ2-5, with TRBD2 identical over 7 bases. Germline CDR1 and CDR2: MNHEY and SMNVEV (reference sequence). The CDR3 totals 14 residues. The V gene end was trimmed by 3 bases and the J gene end by 0 bases; junction bases not matched to a gene: 1. The CDR3 loop is CASSLGGYQETQYF. CDR3 nucleotides: TGTGCCAGCAGTTTGGGGGGGTACCAAGAGACCCAGTACTTC.

This sequence joins TRBV7-9 and TRBJ1-4; D is possibly TRBD1 (5 bases). With 1 base removed from V and 2 bases from J, the gap between germline ends came to 17 bases. This CDR3 spans 18 amino acids. CDR1 SEHNR and CDR2 FQNEAQ come from the germline V gene (reference sequence). The CDR3, as DNA: TGTGCCAGCAGCTTAGGTTCATTTAAGGGGCTGACTAATGAAAAACTGTTTTTT. It encodes CASSLGSFKGLTNEKLFF.

V gene TRBV7-2 combines with J gene TRBJ2-7; D is perhaps TRBD1 (6 bases). Germline assignment: CDR1 SGHTA and CDR2 FQGNSA. V was shortened by 6 bases and J by 2 bases, with 17 bases between the two germline ends. The CDR3 loop spans 15 amino acids. CDR3 in DNA: TGTGCCAGCAGATATGGCAGGGGTCCCGCCTACGAGCAGTACTTC. It encodes CASRYGRGPAYEQYF.

This clone was counted between two and nine times. The rearrangement joins TRBV10-2 to TRBJ2-1; 8 nucleotides agree with TRBD2. The length of the CDR3 is 15 residues. From germline, CDR1 is WSHSY and CDR2 SAAADI. Unmatched junction bases numbered 5, after V lost 6 bases and J lost 1 base. CDR3 coding DNA: TGCGCCAGCAGCCCGGGACTAGTTTCCTACAATGAGCAGTTCTTC. This codes for CASSPGLVSYNEQFF.

The chain has TRBV30 and TRBJ2-3; 7 bases map to TRBD2. This CDR3 spans 14 amino acids. Germline values: CDR1 GTSNPN, CDR2 SVGIG (reference sequence). V lost 5 bases to trimming and J lost 2 bases; unmatched junction nucleotides: 7. The CDR3 DNA reads TGTGCCTGGGTGGGGGGGGTAATCACAGATACGCAGTATTTT. As protein: CAWVGGVITDTQYF.

This clone was found a few times. The V gene is TRBV9, the J gene TRBJ1-2; D gene unclear. The CDR3 extends over 15 amino acids. The germline V and J ends were trimmed by 0 bases and 7 bases, with 16 bases remaining between them. Looked up from germline, CDR1 is SGDLS and CDR2 is YYNGEE. DNA of the CDR3: TGTGCCAGCAGCGTAGACAACGGACCCCGGGGTGGCTACACCTTC. Amino acids: CASSVDNGPRGGYTF.

This clone was seen a handful of times. The rearrangement joins TRBV18 to TRBJ2-7; 7 nucleotides align to TRBD2. The CDR3 runs to 16 residues. Trimming at V came to 1 base and at J to 7 bases, leaving 13 bases not matched to a gene. The germline gives CDR1 KGHSH, CDR2 LQKENI. CDR3 sequence (DNA): TGTGCCAGCTCACCACTCGGCCTCGGGACTACGGGAGAGCAGTACTTC. Its translation: CASSPLGLGTTGEQYF.

CDR3 bases: TGCGCCAGCAGCCAAAGGGGGTCTAGCAGACACAATGAGCAGTTCTTC. It is translated as CASSQRGSSRHNEQFF. This chain connects TRBV4-3 to TRBJ2-1; D possibly corresponds to TRBD1 (6 bases). The germline V gene has CDR1 LGHNA and CDR2 YSLEER. The CDR3 consists of 16 residues. V lost 2 bases, J lost 5 bases, and 16 bases lay in between.

This clone was recorded once. J is TRBJ2-1 and V is TRBV4-3, with a tentative D call TRBD2 (6 bases). Per germline, CDR1 LGHNA and CDR2 YSLEER. V was cut by 0 bases and J by 15 bases, with 15 bases left in between. The CDR3 consists of 13 residues. Here the CDR3 DNA reads TGCGCCAGCAGCCAAGATCGGGTTGGGGGACTGTTCTTC. It encodes CASSQDRVGGLFF.

The chain has TRBV18 and TRBJ2-7; possibly TRBD1 for D (6 bases). The CDR3 consists of 16 residues. Germline V gene lookup returns CDR1 KGHSH and CDR2 LQKENI. Trimming removed 0 bases at V and 0 bases at J, with 12 bases between. CDR3 amino acids: CASSPPVGQSSYEQYF. The CDR3, as DNA: TGTGCCAGCTCACCACCGGTAGGACAGAGCTCCTACGAGCAGTACTTC.

The chain recombines TRBV7-2 with TRBJ2-2; no clear D. The V and J ends lost 1 base and 8 bases respectively, with 8 bases between them. CDR1 and CDR2 from the germline V gene are SGHTA and FQGNSA. CDR3 length: 13 amino acids. In DNA, the CDR3 is TGTGCCAGCAGCTTAGTGTCTAGGGGGGAGCTGTTTTTT. The encoded protein is CASSLVSRGELFF.

The V gene is TRBV19, the J gene TRBJ2-7, with 11 bases lining up with TRBD2. The germline V gene has CDR1 LNHDA and CDR2 SQIVND (reference sequence). The CDR3 loop spans 14 amino acids. V gave up 6 bases and J gave up 10 bases; unmatched junction bases: 11. The CDR3 loop is CASSLTSGSLGQYF. CDR3 nucleotides: TGTGCCAGTAGCCTAACTAGCGGGAGTCTCGGACAGTACTTC.

This rearrangement joins TRBV11-2 to TRBJ1-4, with D possibly TRBD1 on 5 matching bases. The V end lost 6 bases, the J end lost 7 bases, and 18 bases lay between the germline ends. Germline V lookup: CDR1 SGHAT, CDR2 FQNNGV. CDR3 length: 15 amino acids. CDR3 protein: CASRHPGHPAEKLFF. The CDR3 DNA reads TGTGCCAGCAGACATCCAGGGCATCCAGCTGAAAAACTGTTTTTT.

The chain combines TRBV6-6 with TRBJ1-1; tentative D call: TRBD1 (6 bases). The CDR3 sequence is 12 residues long. The germline CDR1 and CDR2 sequences are MNHNY and SVGAGI (reference sequence). The germline V and J ends were trimmed by 6 bases and 6 bases, with 11 bases remaining between them. CDR3 in amino acids: CASSRTEAEAFF. CDR3 DNA: TGTGCCAGCAGCCGGACAGAGGCTGAAGCTTTCTTT.

This chain links TRBV10-3 with TRBJ2-2; TRBD2 matches 11 bases. This CDR3 has 15 amino acids. CDR1 ENHRY and CDR2 SYGVKD come from the germline V gene. V shed 8 bases and J 3 bases; nucleotides not matched to a gene: 5. Here the CDR3 reads CAIRGSGGDTGELFF. For the CDR3, the DNA is TGTGCCATCCGGGGTAGCGGGGGGGACACCGGGGAGCTGTTTTTT.

The rearrangement joins TRBV6-6 to TRBJ1-1; no clear D gene. The CDR3 runs to 12 residues. Deletions cut 7 bases from V and 5 bases from J, with 11 bases between. Germline lookup yields CDR1 MNHNY and CDR2 SVGAGI (reference sequence). The CDR3 nucleotides are TGTGCCAGCAACCTGGGGAGGACTGAAGCTTTCTTT. Its protein is CASNLGRTEAFF.

This clone appeared a single time. The chain carries TRBV7-8 and TRBJ1-4; D is unresolved. Between the trimmed V and J ends, which lost 8 bases and 5 bases, there was a span of 12 bases. The CDR3 is 13 amino acids. Germline lookup yields CDR1 SGHVS and CDR2 FQNEAQ. CDR3 protein: CASGARLNEKLFF. The CDR3 nucleotides read TGTGCCAGCGGAGCGAGACTCAATGAAAAACTGTTTTTT.